This paragraph covers one T cell receptor beta chain sequence. The antigen is unknown. This record comes from a study of regulatory and conventional T cells in RAG deficiency. Whole-study results and caveats: Control T-cell subsets had markedly higher Shannon entropy and lower Simpson indices than RAG-deficient patients. Compared with controls, unique Treg TCR beta sequences dropped approximately 100-fold in Omenn syndrome and CID/AS. Shorter CDR3s in all patient subsets; >80% Treg-Tconv overlap in Omenn.

Blood CD4+ CD25-low CD127-high conventional T cells supplied the genomic DNA template. This CDR3 is built from 16 residues. V shed 5 bases and J shed 6 bases, with 17 bases lying between them. In germline, CDR1 is SEHNR, CDR2 FQNEAQ (reference sequence). The repertoire was sequenced with immunoSEQ multiplex PCR; TCRdb's copy has only in-frame clones and lacks some. The table lists about 46,000 clones, over 80% of them singletons. This sample was shared with a second study, whose subject was regulatory T cells. As reported in that work: The PCR used 52 TRBV and 13 TRBJ primers.

The chain is built from TRBV7-9 and TRBJ1-6; no clear D gene. The source of this sequence is a human donor in good health. Sequenced sample: CD4+ effector T cells sorted from blood. This CDR3 is CASSPVAAGGNSPLHF. The DNA of the CDR3 is TGTGCCAGCAGCCCCGTGGCAGCCGGAGGTAATTCACCCCTCCACTTT.